The 10 T cell receptor beta chains below come from one sample, sequenced in a study of blood T cell repertoires in COVID-19. The table came from immunoSEQ multiplex PCR; TCRdb's copy has only in-frame clones and leaves some out. The table shows about 140,000 clones, with about 90% occurring only once. Sequencing was performed on PBMCs or T cells enriched from blood (not recorded which). These receptors were obtained from a man in his fifties or sixties who had recovered from COVID-19.

This clone was seen only a few times. This chain joins TRBV24-1 and TRBJ2-7, with TRBD1 matching 9 bases. This CDR3 region has 16 residues. Germline CDR1 and CDR2: KGHDR and SFDVKD. Trimming at V came to 4 bases and at J to 0 bases, leaving 6 bases not matched to a gene. The CDR3 reads CATSDPGQGSSYEQYF. CDR3 DNA sequence: TGTGCCACCAGTGACCCAGGACAGGGGAGCTCCTACGAGCAGTACTTC.

The chain recombines TRBV6-1 with TRBJ2-4, with 10 positions matching TRBD1. Germline V lookup: CDR1 MNHNS, CDR2 SASEGT. The CDR3 is made up of 18 amino acids. The J segment lost 0 bases and the V segment lost 4 bases, leaving 9 bases of the junction unmatched. The CDR3 reads CASSGGQGIDLAKNIQYF. The CDR3 region has the DNA TGTGCCAGCAGTGGGGGACAGGGGATAGATCTAGCCAAAAACATTCAGTACTTC.

The gene calls are TRBV9 and TRBJ1-2; 7 bases line up with TRBD1. Unmatched junction bases numbered 16, after V lost 7 bases and J lost 7 bases. This CDR3 has 15 residues. Germline V gives CDR1 SGDLS, CDR2 YYNGEE. The chain's CDR3 is CASGGVRGRASGYTF. In DNA, the CDR3 is TGTGCCAGCGGTGGGGTAAGGGGGCGAGCGAGTGGCTACACCTTC. Looking up the rest from reference TRBV9 and TRBJ1-2 gives the full variable domain: DSGVTQTPKHLITATGQRVTLRCSPRSGDLSVYWYQQSLDQGLQFLIQYYNGEERAKGNILERFSAQQFPDLHSELNLSSLELGDSALYFCASGGVRGRASGYTFGSGTRLTVV.

The V and J genes are TRBV7-6 and TRBJ1-1; maybe TRBD1 (5 bases). This CDR3 spans 15 amino acids. Looked up from germline, CDR1 is SGHVS and CDR2 is FNYEAQ. With 6 bases removed from V and 0 bases from J, the gap between germline ends came to 14 bases. In nucleotides, the CDR3 is TGTGCCAGCAGTCGACGTGGGGGGGTGAACACTGAAGCTTTCTTT. Its protein is CASSRRGGVNTEAFF.

CDR3 sequence reads: CASSRSGGGLGNEQFF. In DNA, the CDR3 is TGTGCCAGCAGTCGTAGCGGGGGGGGCTTGGGGAATGAGCAGTTCTTC. The chain couples TRBV5-4 to TRBJ2-1, with 11 bases identical to TRBD2. CDR3 length: 16 amino acids. J lost 7 bases, V lost 5 bases, and 11 bases had no gene match. Germline V gene data show CDR1 as SGHNT and CDR2 as YYREEE (reference sequence).

The rearrangement joins TRBV10-1 to TRBJ2-5; no clear D gene. CDR3 length equals 11 residues. Germline V gene sequence: CDR1 WNHNN, CDR2 SYGVQD (reference sequence). V was cut by 10 bases and J by 5 bases, with 11 bases left in between. The CDR3 loop reads CATQSPETQYF. CDR3 in DNA: TGCGCCACTCAGTCGCCCGAGACCCAGTACTTC.

Here the CDR3 DNA reads TGTGCCAGCAGCACCGTGTGGGCCAGCTCCTACGAGCAGTACTTC. Its protein is CASSTVWASSYEQYF. The chain has TRBV6-5 and TRBJ2-7, with D unclear. The CDR3 has 15 residues. Germline CDR1 MNHEY, CDR2 SVGAGI. The V end lost 6 bases, the J end lost 0 bases, and 15 bases lay between the germline ends.

This rearrangement joins TRBV6-1 to TRBJ2-1; 12 bases match TRBD2. This CDR3 spans 13 amino acids. CDR1 and CDR2 (germline): MNHNS, SASEGT. V was clipped by 1 base and J by 13 bases; unmatched bases: 2. This CDR3 reads CASSEGLAGVQFF. CDR3 nucleotide sequence: TGTGCCAGCAGTGAAGGACTAGCGGGAGTCCAGTTCTTC.

V and J are TRBV28 and TRBJ2-5; 9 bases align to TRBD2. The CDR3 is 15 amino acids. From germline, CDR1 is MDHEN and CDR2 SYDVKM. The V segment lost 1 base and the J segment 5 bases; nucleotides outside the gene matches: 5. As DNA, the CDR3 is TGTGCCAGCAGTTTATTTGCGGGGGGGTTCGAGACCCAGTACTTC. Translated: CASSLFAGGFETQYF.

The rearrangement uses TRBV7-9 and TRBJ2-2; 7 nucleotides align to TRBD2. This CDR3 contains 17 residues. With V trimmed by 5 bases and J by 2 bases, 11 bases remained unmatched. Looked up from germline, CDR1 is SEHNR and CDR2 is FQNEAQ (reference sequence). The CDR3 sequence is CASSSFLAEINTGELFF. In nucleotides, the CDR3 is TGTGCCAGCAGCAGTTTTCTAGCGGAGATTAACACCGGGGAGCTGTTTTTT.